The rows below give T cell receptor beta chains drawn from one sample of a study of blood T cell repertoires in COVID-19. Measured with immunoSEQ multiplex PCR; TCRdb has only the in-frame clones, and not every one. Here the sample spans more than 200,000 clones, 80% to 90% being singletons. Material for sequencing was peripheral blood. These receptors were taken from a man of 80 years or more with acute or convalescent COVID-19. Both conserved end residues are part of each CDR3. D genes are given only for firm matches. Not all rows give a size; the values are once, few, many and, for expanded clones, a class.

TRBV11-2	-	TRBJ1-3	-	CASSLGTSGNTIYF	TGTGCCAGCAGCCTGGGGACATCTGGAAACACCATATATTTT
TRBV29-1	few	TRBJ2-7	TRBD1	CSAGQGSSYEQYF	TGCAGCGCCGGACAGGGTAGCTCCTACGAGCAGTACTTC
TRBV12-3/TRBV12-4	-	TRBJ1-1	-	CASSLGVTEAFF	TGTGCCAGCAGCCTAGGGGTAACTGAAGCTTTCTTT
TRBV5-1	-	TRBJ2-5	-	CASSYGGEEETQYF	TGCGCCAGCAGCTACGGGGGAGAGGAAGAGACCCAGTACTTC
TRBV7-3	-	TRBJ2-2	-	CASSRWGANTGELFF	TGTGCCAGCAGCCGATGGGGGGCGAACACCGGGGAGCTGTTTTTT
TRBV7-2	-	TRBJ1-3	-	CASSPLTDTIYF	TGTGCCAGCAGCCCTTTAACGGACACCATATATTTT
TRBV28	-	TRBJ2-7	-	CASSFQGTYEQYF	TGTGCCAGCAGTTTTCAGGGGACCTACGAGCAGTACTTC
TRBV6-6	-	TRBJ2-5	TRBD1	CASKPGQQETQYF	TGTGCCAGCAAACCGGGACAGCAAGAGACCCAGTACTTC
TRBV5-1	-	TRBJ2-5	TRBD2	CASSLGGLAQETQYF	TGCGCCAGCAGCTTGGGGGGACTAGCGCAAGAGACCCAGTACTTC
TRBV9	-	TRBJ2-7	TRBD2	CASSASLGTSGRFYEQYF	TGTGCCAGCAGCGCTTCGCTGGGGACTAGCGGGAGGTTTTACGAGCAGTACTTC
TRBV7-6	-	TRBJ1-5	-	CASSRGGRGQPQHF	TGTGCCAGCAGCCGGGGGGGGCGCGGACAGCCCCAGCATTTT
TRBV5-5	-	TRBJ1-5	-	CASSVLQGGGNQPQHF	TGTGCCAGCAGCGTCTTACAGGGTGGAGGCAATCAGCCCCAGCATTTT
TRBV19	-	TRBJ1-5	-	CASSISGVLYTNQPQHF	TGTGCCAGTAGTATTTCAGGGGTACTATATACCAATCAGCCCCAGCATTTT
TRBV7-2	-	TRBJ2-1	TRBD2	CASSPKRTSAINEQFF	TGTGCCAGCAGCCCCAAACGGACTAGCGCGATCAATGAGCAGTTCTTC
TRBV9	-	TRBJ2-2	TRBD1	CASSPMTGGPGELFF	TGTGCCAGCAGCCCGATGACAGGGGGCCCCGGGGAGCTGTTTTTT
TRBV12-3/TRBV12-4	-	TRBJ2-1	-	CASSLGQYNEQFF	TGTGCCAGCAGTTTAGGGCAGTACAATGAGCAGTTCTTC
TRBV27	-	TRBJ1-2	-	CASSSSTGYGYTF	TGTGCCAGCAGTTCCTCTACGGGCTATGGCTACACCTTC
TRBV11-1	-	TRBJ1-4	-	CASSKNDRTNEKLFF	TGTGCCAGCAGCAAGAATGACAGGACTAATGAAAAACTGTTTTTT
TRBV6-2/TRBV6-3	-	TRBJ2-3	-	CASSPDYIYTDTQYF	TGTGCCAGCAGCCCCGACTATATCTACACAGATACGCAGTATTTT
TRBV11-2	-	TRBJ2-3	TRBD1	CASSSNLGQTDTQYF	TGTGCCAGCAGCTCGAACCTGGGACAGACAGATACGCAGTATTTT
TRBV9	-	TRBJ2-3	TRBD2	CASSVVAGVNADTQYF	TGTGCCAGCAGCGTAGTAGCGGGAGTCAACGCAGATACGCAGTATTTT
TRBV28	once	TRBJ2-2	TRBD2	CASSSATLTSGPNTGELFF	TGTGCCAGCAGTTCCGCAACTTTGACTAGCGGCCCGAACACCGGGGAGCTGTTTTTT
TRBV7-9	once	TRBJ1-1	TRBD1	CASSPTGENTEAFF	TGTGCCAGCAGCCCTACAGGGGAGAACACTGAAGCTTTCTTT
TRBV19	-	TRBJ1-6	-	CASFSGNRDSPLHF	TGTGCCAGTTTTTCAGGGAATCGGGATTCACCCCTCCACTTT
TRBV2	-	TRBJ2-7	TRBD1	CASRGQGADNEQYF	TGTGCCAGCAGAGGACAGGGGGCCGACAACGAGCAGTACTTC